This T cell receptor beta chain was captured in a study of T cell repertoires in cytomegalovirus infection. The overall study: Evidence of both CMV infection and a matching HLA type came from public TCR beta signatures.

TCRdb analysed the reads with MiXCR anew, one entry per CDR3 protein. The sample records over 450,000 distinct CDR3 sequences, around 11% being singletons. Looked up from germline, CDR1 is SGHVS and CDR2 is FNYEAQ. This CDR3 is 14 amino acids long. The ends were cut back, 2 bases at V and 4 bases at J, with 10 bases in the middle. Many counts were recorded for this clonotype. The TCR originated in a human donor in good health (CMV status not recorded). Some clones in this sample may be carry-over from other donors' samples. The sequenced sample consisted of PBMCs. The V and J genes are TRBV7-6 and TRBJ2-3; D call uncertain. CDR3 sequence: CASSLSGKSDTQYF. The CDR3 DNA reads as TGTGCCAGCAGCTTAAGTGGAAAGTCAGATACGCAGTATTTT.